This entry lists 5 T cell receptor beta chains sequenced from one sample in a study of cytomegalovirus exposure and HLA in healthy donors. Primers: 60 Vbeta forward and 13 Jbeta reverse. Measured with immunoSEQ multiplex PCR; TCRdb has only the in-frame clones, and not every one. The profile covers around 58,000 clones, with roughly 80% appearing a single time and roughly 5.1% taken by the ten largest. Sequencing input: PBMCs. The receptors derive from a male donor in good health and CMV-seropositive.

Only a few counts were recorded for this clone. The V and J genes are TRBV6-5 and TRBJ2-1, with D possibly TRBD1 on 5 matching bases. V lost 4 bases to trimming and J lost 8 bases, with 12 bases between them. The CDR3 spans 13 residues. CDR1 MNHEY and CDR2 SVGAGI come from the germline V gene. The CDR3 nucleotides are TGTGCCAGCAGTTTGTCCGGCAGGGATGAGCAGTTCTTC. It yields the protein CASSLSGRDEQFF.

This clone occurred once. The rearrangement joins TRBV19 to TRBJ1-5, with a weak D call TRBD1 (5 bases). V was trimmed by 7 bases and J by 8 bases, leaving 12 bases between them. The germline V gene encodes CDR1 LNHDA and CDR2 SQIVND (reference sequence). The CDR3 extends over 12 amino acids. CDR3 region: CASTRGEEPQHF. The CDR3 DNA reads TGTGCCAGTACCCGAGGGGAGGAGCCCCAGCATTTT.

V gene TRBV30 combines with J gene TRBJ2-6, with D possibly being TRBD1 (6 bases). Per the germline V gene, CDR1 is GTSNPN and CDR2 is SVGIG (reference sequence). This CDR3 has 17 amino acids. V was clipped by 0 bases and J by 2 bases, with 14 bases between them. The CDR3 loop is CAWSVSSSGAGANVLTF. CDR3 DNA sequence: TGTGCCTGGAGTGTCAGTAGTTCAGGGGCTGGGGCCAACGTCCTGACTTTC. The whole variable domain, filled in from reference TRBV30 and TRBJ2-6, reads SQTIHQWPATLVQPVGSPLSLECTVEGTSNPNLYWYRQAAGRGLQLLFYSVGIGQISSEVPQNLSASRPQDRQFILSSKKLLLSDSGFYLCAWSVSSSGAGANVLTFGAGSRLTVL.

The rearrangement joins TRBV7-9 to TRBJ1-3, with D perhaps matching TRBD1 (6 bases). Germline-derived CDR1 and CDR2 are SEHNR and FQNEAQ (reference sequence). The CDR3 is 15 amino acids. Trimming took off 0 bases at V and 2 bases at J, with 8 bases between the two ends. The CDR3 region has the DNA TGTGCCAGCAGCTTAGCACAGGGAACTGGAAACACCATATATTTT. The encoded protein is CASSLAQGTGNTIYF.

This clone has just a few counts. The chain links TRBV6-5 to TRBJ1-1; TRBD1 is a possible D gene (5 bases). V lost 6 bases, J lost 5 bases, and 13 bases lay in between. Germline CDR1 and CDR2: MNHEY and SVGAGI. This CDR3 contains 13 residues. This CDR3 reads CASSLRQSTEAFF. In DNA, the CDR3 is TGTGCCAGCAGCCTGAGACAGTCGACTGAAGCTTTCTTT.